Included here is one T cell receptor (beta chain) sequence, with context. Its matching antigen is unknown. This specimen comes from a study of vaccination effects on CD4 cells after COVID-19. About the study: All participants had two doses of either the BNT162b2 or mRNA-1273 vaccine. Findings and caveats of the study: Cross-reactivity toward common cold coronaviruses was confined to only 1 of 255 vaccine-induced clones in healthy vaccinees.

Using immunoSEQ multiplex PCR, the repertoire was profiled, and TCRdb retains in-frame clones only, with some absent. Of 67,000 or so clones listed, about 65% were seen once; the top ten hold approximately 3.8%. Antigen-specific CD4+ T cells were expanded with viral peptide pools in the ViraFEST assay before sequencing. CD4+ T cell isolation took place after approximately 11 days of culture. Vaccine recipients, nucleocapsid antibody negative, had no prior SARS-CoV-2 infection. Roughly 1.8 million PBMC per well received approximately 10 IU/ml IL-2 and approximately 10 ug/ml peptides in culture. The CDR3 is made up of 13 amino acids. The V end lost 4 bases, the J end lost 4 bases, and 9 bases lay between the germline ends. Germline CDR1 SGHRS, CDR2 YFSETQ.

The genes are TRBV5-1 and TRBJ2-1; D is unclear. The clonotype comes from a human donor who received a COVID-19 vaccine. This sample comprised CD4+ T cells from PBMCs cultured with HCoV-OC43 spike peptides, obtained before COVID-19 vaccination. Subset noted: HCoV-OC43 spike overlapping peptide pool stimulation. CDR3 nucleotides: TGCGCCAGCAGCACGACAAATTACAATGAGCAGTTCTTC. Its protein product is CASSTTNYNEQFF.